Each of the 11 T cell receptor beta chains below was sequenced from the same sample in a study of blood T cells in healthy people across ages. Alongside a J-beta primer mix, a sample-barcoded 5' primer served in a second PCR lasting roughly 6 to 12 cycles. TCRdb re-called the 5' RACE reads through MiXCR, storing one row per CDR3 protein. Here the sample spans over a million distinct CDR3 sequences, approximately 38% being singletons. The sample was blood. The receptors shown here come from a woman aged 18-29 years in good health.

The rearrangement links TRBV12-3 or TRBV12-4 to TRBJ2-3; maybe TRBD1 (8 bases). The CDR3 contains 13 residues. The V gene lost 9 bases and the J gene lost 10 bases, with 20 bases spanning the gap. Written as DNA, the CDR3 is TGTGCCAGTAGTCTACAGGGGGGGGCGGCGCAGTATTTT. It is translated as CASSLQGGAAQYF.

This chain joins TRBV3-1 and TRBJ2-7; 10 bases agree with TRBD2. This CDR3 contains 16 residues. Germline V gene sequence: CDR1 LGHDT, CDR2 YNNKEL (reference sequence). The junction had 5 bases not matched to a gene; V was cut back by 0 bases and J by 3 bases. CDR3 amino acids: CASSQDPAGGFYEQYF. DNA for the CDR3: TGTGCCAGCAGCCAAGATCCAGCGGGGGGGTTCTACGAGCAGTACTTC.

This clonotype was observed a handful of times. The rearrangement links TRBV12-3 or TRBV12-4 to TRBJ1-1; 8 bases map to TRBD1. The V and J ends lost 0 bases and 4 bases, in that order; junction bases with no gene match: 7. This CDR3 contains 16 residues. The CDR3 region is CASSLAPGQGATEAFF. The CDR3 nucleotides are TGTGCCAGCAGTTTAGCCCCCGGACAGGGTGCCACTGAAGCTTTCTTT.

V is TRBV14 and J is TRBJ1-1; D not certain. CDR3 length: 15 amino acids. V lost 4 bases, J lost 3 bases, and 15 bases lay in between. Per germline, CDR1 SGHDN and CDR2 FVKESK. CDR3 DNA: TGTGCCAGCAGCCCCAACCGACGGCTTTACACTGAAGCTTTCTTT. Encoded protein: CASSPNRRLYTEAFF.

The chain joins TRBV5-1 to TRBJ2-1; 7 bases align to TRBD1. The V and J ends lost 5 bases and 2 bases, in that order; junction bases with no gene match: 19. CDR1 and CDR2 (germline): SGHRS, YFSETQ. This CDR3 contains 19 residues. As DNA, the CDR3 is TGCGCCAGCAGTCTGGGCCCAGGGGGTGGGATGAGCACCTACAATGAGCAGTTCTTC. Amino acid sequence: CASSLGPGGGMSTYNEQFF.

The V call is TRBV18, the J call TRBJ2-3; 9 bases map to TRBD1. The CDR3 is 17 residues long. Looked up from germline, CDR1 is KGHSH and CDR2 is LQKENI. Losses at the gene ends were 1 base for V and 0 bases for J; bases not matched to a gene: 5. This CDR3 reads CASSPLDRGASTDTQYF. In nucleotides, the CDR3 is TGTGCCAGCTCACCACTTGACAGGGGGGCTAGCACAGATACGCAGTATTTT.

V usage is TRBV6-1 and J usage is TRBJ1-4; no clear D. CDR3 length equals 15 residues. CDR1 is MNHNS, CDR2 SASEGT, per germline. Trimming took off 3 bases at V and 0 bases at J, with 8 bases between the two ends. CDR3 sequence (DNA): TGTGCCAGCAGTGACAGGCCTGCAACTAATGAAAAACTGTTTTTT. It translates to CASSDRPATNEKLFF.

In its sample, this clonotype was seen a few times. This chain links TRBV10-3 with TRBJ2-1; 11 bases match TRBD2. The J call may not be correct, given that the DNA end is closer to TRBJ2-7. Germline-derived CDR1 and CDR2 are ENHRY and SYGVKD. CDR3 length: 14 amino acids. CDR3 residues: CASNSGRAYNEQYF. CDR3 DNA sequence: TGTGCCTCCAATAGCGGGAGGGCCTACAATGAGCAGTACTTC.

This clonotype was seen only a few times. The chain carries TRBV28 and TRBJ2-7; 9 nucleotides line up with TRBD1. Germline loops: CDR1 MDHEN, CDR2 SYDVKM. This CDR3 is 19 amino acids long. The V segment lost 5 bases and the J segment 0 bases; nucleotides outside the gene matches: 17. The CDR3 region is CASSEYRGPLVSDSYEQYF. CDR3 nucleotide sequence: TGTGCCAGCAGTGAGTACAGGGGGCCCCTAGTTTCGGACTCCTACGAGCAGTACTTC. The full variable domain, with the rest looked up from reference TRBV28 and TRBJ2-7, is DVKVTQSSRYLVKRTGEKVFLECVQDMDHENMFWYRQDPGLGLRLIYFSYDVKMKEKGDIPEGYSVSREKKERFSLILESASTNQTSMYLCASSEYRGPLVSDSYEQYFGPGTRLTVT.

V gene TRBV25-1 combines with J gene TRBJ1-2, with D unresolved. The CDR3 totals 12 residues. Germline values: CDR1 MGHDK, CDR2 SYGVNS. The V end was cut by 7 bases, the J end by 4 bases, with 10 bases between. CDR3 loop: CASKGLSYGYTF. The CDR3 region has the DNA TGTGCCAGCAAAGGACTGTCCTATGGCTACACCTTC.

The rearrangement links TRBV5-6 to TRBJ1-4; a weak D match, TRBD1 (5 bases). Germline V gives CDR1 SGHDT, CDR2 YYEEEE. CDR3 length: 16 residues. Trimming removed 4 bases from V and 5 bases from J, with 18 bases in between. CDR3 sequence (DNA): TGTGCCAGCAGCCGCCGAACCGGGACCGCGAATGAAAAACTGTTTTTT. Translating it yields CASSRRTGTANEKLFF.